This is a list of T cell receptor beta chains from one sample in a study of CD8+ T cells in alopecia areata. This table comes from immunoSEQ multiplex PCR, and its TCRdb copy is limited to in-frame clones, with some not included. Of about 120,000 clones listed, about 54% were seen once; the top ten hold under 35%. The source material was CD8+ T cells sorted from blood, sampled at week 4, from a patient treated with tofacitinib. The receptors come from a human donor with alopecia areata. The CDR3 runs from the conserved cysteine through the conserved F or W. D genes are given only for firm matches. Only some rows state a clone size, as once, few, many or a class for expanded clones.

D,size,J,V,DNA,CDR3
NA,NA,TRBJ1-1,TRBV27,TGTGCCAGCAGTTTATCGGGGGTAATCACTGAAGCTTTCTTT,CASSLSGVITEAFF
NA,few,TRBJ1-1,TRBV29-1,TGCAGCGTTGAACAGAACACTGAAGCTTTCTTT,CSVEQNTEAFF
NA,NA,TRBJ1-6,TRBV27,TGTGCCAGCAGTTCGGTTGACAGCTCCTATAATTCACCCCTCCACTTT,CASSSVDSSYNSPLHF
NA,few,TRBJ1-2,TRBV29-1,TGCAGCGTTGCCGGACTCCAGGAGACCTTC,CSVAGLQETF
NA,NA,TRBJ2-3,TRBV27,TGTGCCAGCACCCCACTCCCAGGGAGGACAGATACGCAGTATTTT,CASTPLPGRTDTQYF
NA,NA,TRBJ2-7,TRBV29-1,TGCAGCGTTGAGCGTCAGTTCGACGAGCAGTACTTC,CSVERQFDEQYF
TRBD1,few,TRBJ2-7,TRBV28,TGTGCCAGCAGCCTAAATACAGGGGAAGACGAGCAGTACTTC,CASSLNTGEDEQYF
NA,NA,TRBJ2-1,TRBV23-1,TGCGCCAGCAGTCAACTCACACCAGGGGGAGGGGACAATGAGCAGTTCTTC,CASSQLTPGGGDNEQFF
NA,NA,TRBJ2-7,TRBV7-2,TGTGCCAGCAGCGTAGCCCAAACGCGGGAGCAGTACTTC,CASSVAQTREQYF
NA,medium-sized,TRBJ2-2,TRBV6-4,TGTGCCAGCAGTGAGGGGCCTGGGACCGGGGAGCTGTTTTTT,CASSEGPGTGELFF
NA,few,TRBJ2-4,TRBV5-4,TGTGCCAGCAGCTTGGAACCCGGGACAAAGAAAAACATTCAGTACTTC,CASSLEPGTKKNIQYF
NA,few,TRBJ2-7,TRBV29-1,TGCAGCGTTGACTCTGGTATTTACGAGCAGTACTTC,CSVDSGIYEQYF
NA,NA,TRBJ2-7,TRBV30,TGTGCCTGGAGTCCCCTCGGCTACGAGCAGTACTTC,CAWSPLGYEQYF
NA,NA,TRBJ2-1,TRBV7-9,TGTGCCAGCAGCTCCCGGACGGACAATCACAATGAGCAGTTCTTC,CASSSRTDNHNEQFF
NA,NA,TRBJ1-5,TRBV28,TGTGCCAGCACCCCTGGGGGTCCCGGGAATCAGCCCCAGCATTTT,CASTPGGPGNQPQHF
TRBD1,NA,TRBJ1-5,TRBV5-6,TGTGCCAGCAGCCCGTGGGTCGGTCGACAGGGGAGACAGCCCCAGCATTTT,CASSPWVGRQGRQPQHF
NA,NA,TRBJ1-1,TRBV27,TGTGCCAGCAGTTTAGCCACGGGCGGGGGAGCTTTCTTT,CASSLATGGGAFF
TRBD1,few,TRBJ1-6,TRBV15,TGTGCCACCAGCAGTGCGGGACAGGCCAATTCACCCCTCCACTTT,CATSSAGQANSPLHF
NA,NA,TRBJ2-1,TRBV30,TGTGCCTGGAGTGGACCGCCCTCCTACAATGAGCAGTTCTTC,CAWSGPPSYNEQFF
NA,NA,TRBJ2-7,TRBV30,TGTGCCTGGAGTGTTGGGACATACGAGCAGTACTTC,CAWSVGTYEQYF
NA,NA,TRBJ1-2,TRBV2,TGTGCCAGCAGTGAAGCCCCAGGGAATCTGCATGGCTACACCTTC,CASSEAPGNLHGYTF
NA,NA,TRBJ1-1,TRBV9,TGTGCCAGCAGCTTATGGGACGTCGACGCTGAAGCTTTCTTT,CASSLWDVDAEAFF
TRBD2,few,TRBJ2-3,TRBV30,TGTGCCTGGAGTGTGGCGGGGGGGCCCGCAGATACGCAGTATTTT,CAWSVAGGPADTQYF